The following is a T cell receptor beta chain sequence with its context. The same CDR3 also results from other DNA sequences found in this sample. In the naive CD8 group, cells lacked CD45RO and were positively selected for CCR7, so terminally differentiated effector memory CD45RA+ cells were left out. The data were taken from a study of shared clonotypes between healthy human individuals. The overall study: Three CD4 naive, three CD4 memory, two CD8 naive and one CD8 memory plate were used per donor.

TCRdb's table, derived via immunoSEQ multiplex PCR, lists solely in-frame clones and lacks some. The sample yields roughly 1,800,000 clones, around 96% seen once. In germline, CDR1 is MNHEY, CDR2 SMNVEV (reference sequence). With 3 bases removed from V and 7 bases from J, the gap between germline ends came to 10 bases. This CDR3 spans 14 amino acids. This chain connects TRBV27 to TRBJ1-6, with a tentative D call TRBD1 (5 bases). The TCR was taken from a man aged 18-30 years in good health. Sequenced sample: naive CD8+ T cells sorted from blood. The CDR3, as DNA: TGTGCCAGCAGTTTCGGAGGGGCAAATTCACCCCTCCACTTT. Encoded protein: CASSFGGANSPLHF.